This TCR beta chain was sequenced in a study of blood T cells in healthy people across ages. Study in general: The template switching approach captured approximately one barcoded beta molecule for every two T cells.

Together with a sample-barcoded 5' primer, a J-beta primer mix was included in a second PCR lasting about 7 to 12 cycles. Using its own MiXCR run on the 5' RACE reads, TCRdb lists one record per CDR3 protein. The sample has roughly 1.5 million distinct CDR3 sequences, roughly 43% seen once; the top ten hold more than 4%. The table lists this clonotype with a few counts. Trimming removed 5 bases from V and 5 bases from J; junction bases left unmatched: 14. Germline assignment: CDR1 SGHTA and CDR2 FQGNSA. The CDR3 totals 16 residues. The chain links TRBV7-2 to TRBJ2-5; TRBD2 matches 7 bases. Sequencing used blood. The receptor comes from a woman younger than 35 in good health. The CDR3 reads CASSTRTPSGRETQYF. The CDR3 DNA reads TGTGCCAGCAGCACCAGGACCCCTAGCGGTCGCGAGACCCAGTACTTC.